The 5 T cell receptor beta chains reported below all come from one sample, sequenced in a study of blood T cell repertoires in COVID-19. Clones were sequenced by immunoSEQ multiplex PCR, and TCRdb holds only the in-frame ones, with some missing. The sample has approximately 140,000 clones; around four fifths are singletons. The sample comprised peripheral blood. These receptors came from a man in his 70s with acute or convalescent COVID-19.

This chain connects TRBV28 to TRBJ1-2; tentative D call: TRBD1 (5 bases). The V and J ends lost 6 bases and 5 bases respectively, with 13 bases between them. Germline V gives CDR1 MDHEN, CDR2 SYDVKM. The CDR3 is 13 amino acids. The CDR3 DNA sequence: TGTGCCAGCAGACTGGGACTTTGGTATGGCTACACCTTC. Its protein product is CASRLGLWYGYTF.

This clone was observed once. The V gene is TRBV7-3, the J gene TRBJ2-3; a possible D gene is TRBD1 (6 bases). The length of the CDR3 is 14 residues. Trimming cost V 1 base and J 3 bases, with 8 bases left between them. In germline, CDR1 is SGHTA, CDR2 FQGTGA. CDR3 amino acids: CASSLRGQTDTQYF. The DNA for the CDR3 is TGTGCCAGCAGCTTAAGGGGGCAGACAGATACGCAGTATTTT.

V is TRBV10-1 and J is TRBJ1-2, with 8 bases aligning to TRBD1. The ends lost 6 bases at V and 2 bases at J; junction bases unmatched: 8. Germline-derived CDR1 and CDR2 are WNHNN and SYGVQD (reference sequence). The CDR3 has 15 amino acids. In DNA, the CDR3 is TGCGCCAGCAGGTACCACAGGGGGGTCAACTATGGCTACACCTTC. Its protein is CASRYHRGVNYGYTF.

V usage is TRBV5-8 and J usage is TRBJ1-1; no firm D call. Germline CDR1 is SGHTS and CDR2 is YDEGEE. The CDR3 has 13 residues. V lost 1 base, J lost 6 bases, and 10 bases lay in between. The chain's CDR3 is CASSLTSGAEAFF. The CDR3 DNA sequence: TGTGCCAGCAGCTTGACGAGCGGAGCTGAAGCTTTCTTT.

The sample holds a few counts of this clone. The chain recombines TRBV7-2 with TRBJ2-7, with 8 bases lining up with TRBD2. This CDR3 region has 15 residues. V was clipped by 5 bases and J by 4 bases; unmatched bases: 10. The V gene's germline CDR1 is SGHTA and CDR2 FQGNSA. CDR3 sequence reads: CASSTSSGTQYEQYF. The CDR3 DNA is TGTGCCAGCAGCACAAGTAGCGGGACTCAATACGAGCAGTACTTC.